The 24 T cell receptor beta chains listed next were all sequenced from one sample in a study of blood T cells in healthy people across ages (dated by TCRdb to 2013 to 2016). Libraries were prepared through 5' RACE. The data were produced on an Illumina HiSeq 2500. A second PCR of roughly 7 to 12 cycles was performed with a sample-barcoded 5' primer and a J-beta primer mix. TCRdb took the public reads, trimmed them with fastp at Q25, ran MiXCR for clone calling and kept in-frame beta chains. Every CDR3 protein is listed once, alongside the most common genes and DNA of its rows. Counted in this sample were some 1.5 million distinct CDR3 sequences; approximately 30% of them appeared once. Roughly 8.2% of the sample is in the top ten clones. Sequencing was performed on blood. Receptors originate from a young woman in good health.

This chain joins TRBV7-3 and TRBJ1-1; D not resolved. In germline, CDR1 is SGHTA, CDR2 FQGTGA. V was clipped by 2 bases and J by 7 bases, with 11 bases between them. The CDR3 has 13 amino acids. CDR3: CASSLGSGYEAFF. The CDR3, as DNA: TGTGCCAGCAGCTTAGGTTCGGGGTATGAAGCTTTCTTT.

The chain joins TRBV5-1 to TRBJ1-1, with D possibly matching TRBD1 (6 bases). There are 15 residues in the CDR3. V lost 1 base and J 1 base, leaving 11 bases between the germline ends. Per germline, CDR1 SGHRS and CDR2 YFSETQ. CDR3 amino acids: CASSLIPGQNTEAFF. The DNA of the CDR3 is TGCGCCAGCAGCTTGATACCGGGACAGAACACTGAAGCTTTCTTT.

This clonotype has ten or more counts. This rearrangement joins TRBV7-9 to TRBJ2-5, with D tentatively TRBD1 (6 bases). Trimming took off 4 bases at V and 5 bases at J, with 23 bases between the two ends. The CDR3 has 17 residues. Per the germline V gene, CDR1 is SEHNR and CDR2 is FQNEAQ (reference sequence). The CDR3 DNA sequence: TGTGCCAGCAGCTCTGGCAGGGGTGTTGTAGTGGGCGAGACCCAGTACTTC. As protein: CASSSGRGVVVGETQYF.

This chain joins TRBV6-2 or TRBV6-3 and TRBJ2-5; weak D call: TRBD1 (6 bases). The V end lost 6 bases, the J end lost 0 bases, and 14 bases lay between the germline ends. The CDR3 is 15 amino acids. Per germline, CDR1 MNHEY and CDR2 SVGEGT. This chain's CDR3 is CASSLDRLYQETQYF. CDR3 bases: TGTGCCAGCAGCCTCGACAGGTTGTACCAAGAGACCCAGTACTTC.

This clonotype was observed once. V is TRBV12-3 or TRBV12-4 and J is TRBJ1-2; no firm D call. This CDR3 comprises 13 residues. V lost 3 bases and J 6 bases, leaving 11 bases between the germline ends. CDR3 sequence reads: CASSFVETHGYTF. The CDR3 DNA follows: TGTGCCAGCAGTTTTGTGGAGACCCATGGCTACACCTTC.

This clonotype was recorded only once. At one end, the junction sequence differs from germline, possibly due to a read error. J is TRBJ1-4 and V is TRBV18; D not certain. Per the germline V gene, CDR1 is KGHSH and CDR2 is LQKENI. The CDR3 covers 15 residues. The CDR3 sequence: CASSPRGQINVKLFF. CDR3 DNA: TGTGCCAGCTCACCACGAGGGCAGATTAATGTAAAACTGTTTTTT. The entire variable domain, with the rest obtained from reference TRBV18 and TRBJ1-4, is as follows: NAGVMQNPRHLVRRRGQEARLRCSPMKGHSHVYWYRQLPEEGLKFMVYLQKENIIDESGMPKERFSAEFPKEGPSILRIQQVVRGDSAAYFCASSPRGQINVKLFFGSGTQLSVL.

This clonotype came up a few times. This chain links TRBV7-2 with TRBJ2-5; 10 nucleotides align to TRBD2. The germline V gene has CDR1 SGHTA and CDR2 FQGNSA. The CDR3 loop spans 15 amino acids. The V and J ends lost 4 bases and 4 bases, in that order; junction bases with no gene match: 6. CDR3: CASSSRLAGTETQYF. The CDR3, as DNA: TGTGCCAGCAGCTCCAGACTAGCGGGTACAGAGACCCAGTACTTC.

CDR3 coding DNA: TGCGCCAGCAGCCAATTTTCCGGGACAGGGCTATCAGATACGCAGTATTTT. Residues: CASSQFSGTGLSDTQYF. The chain carries TRBV4-1 and TRBJ2-3; 9 positions match TRBD1. Unmatched junction bases numbered 10, after V lost 2 bases and J lost 4 bases. This CDR3 contains 17 residues. Germline CDR1 reads MGHRA; CDR2 reads YSYEKL.

Of note for this clonotype: It may be a read error: a sequence one base away is much more abundant. This rearrangement joins TRBV11-2 to TRBJ2-1, with 8 bases that match TRBD1. The V segment lost 5 bases and the J segment 10 bases; nucleotides outside the gene matches: 13. This CDR3 comprises 15 residues. The germline V gene has CDR1 SGHAT and CDR2 FQNNGV. The CDR3 sequence: CASSAPGGWSYEQFF. The CDR3 region has the DNA TGTGCCAGCAGCGCTCCAGGGGGCTGGTCCTACGAGCAGTTCTTC.

The chain carries TRBV7-9 and TRBJ1-5; perhaps TRBD1 as D (6 bases). The V end was cut by 0 bases, the J end by 11 bases, with 11 bases between. The CDR3 has 13 residues. Looked up from germline, CDR1 is SEHNR and CDR2 is FQNEAQ (reference sequence). CDR3 sequence: CASSLAGAKAQHF. The DNA of the CDR3 is TGTGCCAGCAGCTTAGCGGGGGCTAAGGCCCAGCATTTT.

This clonotype was picked up a small number of times. The rearrangement links TRBV6-5 to TRBJ2-4; 7 bases line up with TRBD2. This CDR3 has 14 amino acids. V dropped 5 bases and J dropped 6; count of bases not matched to a gene: 7. CDR1 and CDR2 (germline): MNHEY, SVGAGI. The CDR3 DNA reads TGTGCCAGCAGTGACGTGGGGGGGGGAAACATTCAGTACTTC. Its protein is CASSDVGGGNIQYF.

This clonotype was observed at least ten times. The chain employs TRBV7-9 and TRBJ2-5; D may be TRBD1 (6 bases). Germline V gene data show CDR1 as SEHNR and CDR2 as FQNEAQ (reference sequence). Trimming cost V 4 bases and J 5 bases, with 14 bases left between them. CDR3 length equals 14 residues. The CDR3 here is CASSSPQGSETQYF. Here the CDR3 DNA reads TGTGCCAGCAGCTCCCCCCAGGGGAGTGAGACCCAGTACTTC.

This clonotype was picked up many times. This rearrangement joins TRBV2 to TRBJ2-7, with 10 bases lining up with TRBD2. V shed 8 bases and J 3 bases; nucleotides not matched to a gene: 4. There are 13 residues in the CDR3. In germline, CDR1 is SNHLY, CDR2 FYNNEI. CDR3 region: CASFGLADYEQYF. CDR3 sequence (DNA): TGTGCCAGCTTTGGACTAGCGGACTACGAGCAGTACTTC.

This clonotype was detected ten times or more. The CDR3: CASSDTGTGAYEQYF. The CDR3 nucleotides are TGTGCCAGCAGTGATACCGGGACAGGGGCCTACGAGCAGTACTTC. V and J are TRBV25-1 and TRBJ2-7; 10 bases match TRBD1. V was clipped by 3 bases and J by 2 bases; unmatched bases: 4. This CDR3 spans 15 amino acids. In germline, CDR1 is MGHDK, CDR2 SYGVNS.

This clonotype was seen once. A clone one base away is much larger, so this may be a read error. This sequence joins TRBV10-3 and TRBJ2-5, with TRBD2 identical over 7 bases. The J call may be wrong; the DNA end is better matched by TRBJ2-7. This CDR3 has 16 residues. Germline V gene sequence: CDR1 ENHRY, CDR2 SYGVKD. CDR3 loop: CAISEGRASGNDEQYF. In DNA form, the CDR3 reads TGTGCCATCAGTGAGGGGCGAGCGAGCGGGAACGACGAGCAGTACTTC.

About this clonotype itself: A much larger clone differs by one base, so this may be a read error. The chain has TRBV4-3 and TRBJ2-1; possible D gene TRBD1, 5 bases. Germline V gives CDR1 LGHNA, CDR2 YSLEER. The V and J ends lost 1 base and 2 bases respectively, with 18 bases between them. This CDR3 region has 18 residues. The CDR3 DNA reads TGCGCCAGCAGCCAAGGGTTCAGGGATATTAGCCCCTACAATGAGCAGTTCTTC. Translated, it gives CASSQGFRDISPYNEQFF.

This clonotype turned up a few times. The rearrangement uses TRBV15 and TRBJ2-1; D may match TRBD1 or TRBD2 (7 bases each). This CDR3 spans 16 amino acids. The germline V gene has CDR1 LNHNV and CDR2 YYDKDF (reference sequence). The germline V and J ends were trimmed by 1 base and 5 bases, with 15 bases remaining between them. CDR3 protein: CATSRVARGGDNEQFF. DNA of the CDR3: TGTGCCACCAGCAGAGTAGCCAGGGGGGGGGACAATGAGCAGTTCTTC.

This clonotype was observed at least ten times. The J gene is TRBJ2-1, the V gene TRBV29-1; 8 bases match TRBD2. The CDR3 is 15 amino acids. The germline V gene has CDR1 SQVTM and CDR2 ANQGSEA. V lost 1 base, J lost 0 bases, and 2 bases stayed unmatched. The CDR3 sequence: CSVEGSGSSYNEQFF. The CDR3 coding sequence is TGCAGCGTTGAAGGGAGCGGGAGCTCCTACAATGAGCAGTTCTTC.

This chain links TRBV20-1 with TRBJ2-1; perhaps D is TRBD1 or TRBD2 (5 bases each). CDR1 and CDR2 (germline): DFQATT, SNEGSKA (reference sequence). Trimming left V 6 bases short and J 7 bases short, with 19 bases between. The CDR3 runs 14 residues. This chain's CDR3 is CSAERGRGRNEQFF. DNA for the CDR3: TGCAGTGCGGAGAGGGGACGGGGTAGAAATGAGCAGTTCTTC.

This clonotype was found a few times. The V call is TRBV9, the J call TRBJ2-3, with 9 bases lining up with TRBD2. J gave up 4 bases and V 5 bases, and 14 bases lay outside the gene matches. CDR3 length: 17 residues. Germline assignment: CDR1 SGDLS and CDR2 YYNGEE. In nucleotides, the CDR3 is TGTGCCAGCAGAGGTAGTACCGCGGGGGGGCCCGCAGATACGCAGTATTTT. Protein product: CASRGSTAGGPADTQYF.

Concerning this clonotype: One end of the junction is discordant with germline, which a read error may explain. V is TRBV7-2 and J is TRBJ1-1, with D perhaps TRBD1 (6 bases). Looked up from germline, CDR1 is SGHTA and CDR2 is FQGNSA. CDR3 length equals 13 residues. The CDR3 DNA sequence: TGTGACAGCAGCGACGGGACACCCGGAAGCACTTTCTTT. It yields the protein CDSSDGTPGSTFF.

This clonotype was observed a few times. The rearrangement uses TRBV20-1 and TRBJ2-7; D may match TRBD1 or TRBD2 (5 bases each). The CDR3 contains 14 residues. Germline CDR1 DFQATT, CDR2 SNEGSKA (reference sequence). V gave up 3 bases and J gave up 7 bases, with 19 bases separating them. CDR3 bases: TGCAGTGCTAGCCCACTGGGACCATACAATGAGCAGTACTTC. Its protein is CSASPLGPYNEQYF.

This clonotype has only a few counts. The rearrangement joins TRBV5-1 to TRBJ2-1; 8 nucleotides align to TRBD2. J was trimmed by 2 bases and V by 3 bases; bases with no gene match: 10. Germline lookup yields CDR1 SGHRS and CDR2 YFSETQ. The CDR3 extends over 17 amino acids. The CDR3 reads CASSWGTSPSPYNEQFF. The CDR3 nucleotides read TGCGCCAGCAGCTGGGGGACTAGTCCGTCCCCCTACAATGAGCAGTTCTTC.

The chain joins TRBV6-6 to TRBJ2-7, with no clear D. The V gene lost 7 bases and the J gene lost 6 bases, with 10 bases spanning the gap. Germline values: CDR1 MNHNY, CDR2 SVGAGI (reference sequence). The CDR3 is 11 residues long. The DNA for the CDR3 is TGTGCCAGCAAGCAGGATACCGAGCAGTACTTC. Protein: CASKQDTEQYF.